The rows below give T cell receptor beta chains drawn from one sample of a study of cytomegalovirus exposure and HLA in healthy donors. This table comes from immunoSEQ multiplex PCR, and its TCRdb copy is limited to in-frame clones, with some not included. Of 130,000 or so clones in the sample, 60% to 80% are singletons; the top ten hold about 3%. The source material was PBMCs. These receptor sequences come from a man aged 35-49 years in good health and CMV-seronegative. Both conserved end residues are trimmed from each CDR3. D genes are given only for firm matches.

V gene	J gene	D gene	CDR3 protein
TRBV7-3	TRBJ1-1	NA	ASSFSMNTEAF
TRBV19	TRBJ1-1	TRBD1	ASSSRDRGNTEAF
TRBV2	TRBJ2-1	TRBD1	ASRLQGALRNEQF
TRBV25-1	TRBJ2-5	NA	ASSELGRHYRETQY
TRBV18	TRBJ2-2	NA	ASSPTETDQYTGELF
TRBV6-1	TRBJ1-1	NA	ASRGTVRVTEAF
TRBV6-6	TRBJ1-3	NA	ASSYQGSGNTIY
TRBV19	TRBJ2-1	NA	ASSIRGGPEQF
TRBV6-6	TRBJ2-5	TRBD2	ASIRVSGGAGETQY
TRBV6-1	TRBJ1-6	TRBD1	ASWDRVSSPLH
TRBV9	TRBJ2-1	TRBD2	ASSAGGLSYNEQF
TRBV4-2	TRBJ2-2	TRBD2	ASSQKAGAYTGELF
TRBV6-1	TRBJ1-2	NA	ASSARTEPLGYT
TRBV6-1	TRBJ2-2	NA	ASSLITGELF